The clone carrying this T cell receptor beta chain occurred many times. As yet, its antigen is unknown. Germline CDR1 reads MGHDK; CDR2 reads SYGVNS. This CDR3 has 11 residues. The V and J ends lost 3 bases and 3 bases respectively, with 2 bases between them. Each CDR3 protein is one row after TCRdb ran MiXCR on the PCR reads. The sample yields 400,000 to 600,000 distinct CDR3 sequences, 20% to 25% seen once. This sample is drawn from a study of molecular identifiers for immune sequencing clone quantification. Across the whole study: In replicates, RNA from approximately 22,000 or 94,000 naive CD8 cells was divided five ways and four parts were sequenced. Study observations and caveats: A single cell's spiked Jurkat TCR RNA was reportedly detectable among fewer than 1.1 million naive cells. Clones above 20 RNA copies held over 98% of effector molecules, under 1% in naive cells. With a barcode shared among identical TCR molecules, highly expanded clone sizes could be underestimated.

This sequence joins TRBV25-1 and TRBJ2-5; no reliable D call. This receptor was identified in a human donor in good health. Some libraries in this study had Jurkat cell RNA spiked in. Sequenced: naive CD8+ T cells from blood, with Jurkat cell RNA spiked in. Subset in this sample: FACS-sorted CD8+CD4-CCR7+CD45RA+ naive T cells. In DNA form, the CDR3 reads TGTGCCAGCAGTGACGAAGAGACCCAGTACTTC. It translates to CASSDEETQYF.